This TCR beta chain stems from a study of blood T cell repertoires in COVID-19 (dated by TCRdb to the early 2020s). Study-wide context: Collaborator samples came from the United States, Italy and Spain and covered acute and convalescent phases of COVID-19. The repertoires were released in a freely available public database meant as a resource for research on the immune response to SARS-CoV-2. Sample metadata almost always included a de-identified subject ID, COVID-19 status, age in years and sex. The prospective study material was composed of cDNA or gDNA derived from T cells, B-cell-depleted T cells, or PBMCs. HLA class I and class II types, where available, came from metadata supplied by the sample provider rather than from assay-based typing. Samples were obtained from the ongoing ImmuneRACE study (first 160 participants) and from 1,254 subjects provided by 6 global collaborators. Subjects who had been exposed to COVID-19, were actively infected with it, or had recovered from it provided the deeply sampled blood TCRbeta repertoires that made up the dataset. Overall study outcomes, separate from this receptor: The quantity of clinical and demographic metadata differed by source and by participant and was supplied without curation.

Of note for this clone: This receptor's antigen is unknown. Base qualities are missing; no much larger clone stands one base away.

TCRbeta CDR3 regions were amplified from genomic DNA using the immunoSEQ Assay, a bias-controlled multiplex PCR. Per the source publication's procedure: Within the assay, amplification of reference gene primers was used to estimate how many nucleated cells each sample contained. Sequence reads were collapsed and filtered to measure the absolute abundance of every unique TCRbeta CDR3 rearrangement. For each sample, productive Simpson clonality was calculated as the square root of Simpson's diversity index across productive rearrangements. TCRdb stores this immuneACCESS table with in-frame sequences only. Part of the clones is absent; in the studies checked, under half of the shortfall reflects unresolved V genes, and no reason is known for the rest. V and J calls plus clone size are reproduced from that table; the DNA served to infer D and trimming. Present in this sample are 130,000 to 150,000 clones, 65% to 85% of which were seen just once. Under 15% of the sample is taken by the ten largest.

Collaborating institutions collected whole blood in K2EDTA tubes following their own protocols. For TCRbeta analysis, collaborators shipped samples in one of three forms: frozen whole blood, isolated PBMCs, or DNA extracted from either of those sample types. As encoded in the germline V gene (reference sequence), CDR1 is PRHDT while CDR2 is FYEKMQ. From cysteine to phenylalanine, the CDR3 is 20 amino acids long. Only CDR3 DNA remains: 60 bases, in frame from the first base. Compared with germline, V lacks 0 bases and J lacks 3 bases; bases without a gene match: 18. This clonotype was sampled from a man aged 55 to 70 with active or convalescent COVID-19. The sequencing sample was made of peripheral blood. The sequence joins TRBV13 to TRBJ1-1; 8 central nucleotides agree with TRBD1. The CDR3: CASSLGADLVLGDRHTEAFF. The DNA sequence is as follows: TGTGCCAGCAGCTTAGGGGCGGATTTGGTCTTAGGGGACAGGCACACTGAAGCTTTCTTT.